This passage covers 23 T cell receptor beta chains from one sample sequenced in a study of T cells in Graves' hyperthyroidism and ophthalmopathy. The CDR3 regions of TCR beta were amplified from RNA transcripts. HTBI primers were the set used in a first-round RT-PCR of the TCR CDR3. TCRdb reanalysed the multiplex PCR reads using MiXCR and keeps one entry per CDR3 protein. In the table there are 600,000 or so distinct CDR3 sequences, roughly 15% of which are singletons. What was sequenced was blood. Receptors were obtained from a woman aged 50 to 60 with Graves' ophthalmopathy.

This clonotype was observed at least ten times. V is TRBV2 and J is TRBJ2-3; 9 positions match TRBD1. CDR3 length: 15 amino acids. Germline V gene lookup returns CDR1 SNHLY and CDR2 FYNNEI. J was trimmed by 4 bases and V by 1 base; bases with no gene match: 3. Here the CDR3 reads CASSEERQGADTQYF. DNA of the CDR3: TGTGCCAGCAGTGAAGAAAGACAGGGGGCAGATACGCAGTATTTT.

This clonotype came up a few times. Since no conserved phenylalanine or tryptophan closes the CDR3, a read error is the likely cause. CDR3 nucleotide sequence: TGTGCCAGCAGTCTAGCGGGGTTGACCTACGAGCAGTACCTC. Amino acids: CASSLAGLTYEQYL. The chain carries TRBV13 and TRBJ2-7; 9 nucleotides match TRBD2. CDR1 PRHDT and CDR2 FYEKMQ come from the germline V gene (reference sequence). The V gene end was trimmed by 6 bases and the J gene end by 2 bases; junction bases not matched to a gene: 5. This CDR3 is 14 amino acids long.

The V and J genes are TRBV15 and TRBJ2-7; D gene unclear. The CDR3 runs to 13 residues. CDR1 and CDR2 (germline): LNHNV, YYDKDF (reference sequence). The V gene lost 1 base and the J gene lost 2 bases, with 6 bases spanning the gap. The CDR3 region is CATSRGQTYEQYF. The CDR3 DNA sequence: TGTGCCACCAGCAGAGGCCAGACCTACGAGCAGTACTTC.

V gene TRBV18 combines with J gene TRBJ1-3; TRBD1 is a possible D gene (5 bases). The germline gives CDR1 KGHSH, CDR2 LQKENI. The CDR3 covers 16 residues. Trimming pared 5 bases from V and 1 base from J, leaving 15 bases between. As DNA, the CDR3 is TGTGCCAGCTCAACAAACTGGGGACTTTCTGGAAACACCATATATTTT. Translated: CASSTNWGLSGNTIYF.

This clonotype was found many times. The gene calls are TRBV24-1 and TRBJ1-2; 9 bases are shared with TRBD1. V lost 5 bases to trimming and J lost 4 bases; unmatched junction nucleotides: 10. Germline V gene lookup returns CDR1 KGHDR and CDR2 SFDVKD. This CDR3 contains 16 residues. DNA of the CDR3: TGTGCCACCAGTGTCCAGCTACAGGGGGCGGTCTATGGCTACACCTTC. Its translation: CATSVQLQGAVYGYTF.

The chain combines TRBV10-3 with TRBJ2-2; D is unresolved. Germline CDR1 ENHRY, CDR2 SYGVKD. The CDR3 is 12 residues long. V was trimmed by 5 bases and J by 5 bases, leaving 6 bases between them. CDR3 in amino acids: CAISYSTGELFF. For the CDR3, the DNA is TGTGCCATCAGTTACTCAACCGGGGAGCTGTTTTTT.

This clonotype has ten or more counts. V and J are TRBV7-6 and TRBJ2-7; the D gene is possibly TRBD1 (6 bases). The germline CDR1 and CDR2 sequences are SGHVS and FNYEAQ. V lost 5 bases and J lost 2, with 19 bases in between. CDR3 length: 16 residues. The DNA of the CDR3 is TGTGCCAGCAGCCCCTCCTGGGGGCGGAGGACCTACGAGCAGTACTTC. Its protein is CASSPSWGRRTYEQYF.

This clonotype was observed at least ten times. This chain connects TRBV20-1 to TRBJ2-2; TRBD2 agrees at 7 bases. CDR1 is DFQATT and CDR2 is SNEGSKA in the germline V gene (reference sequence). CDR3 length: 15 residues. J gave up 6 bases and V 0 bases, and 7 bases lay outside the gene matches. The CDR3 nucleotides read TGCAGTGCTAGAGATTCGAGACTAGCTCCCGGGGAGCTGTTTTTT. Its protein is CSARDSRLAPGELFF.

The chain combines TRBV19 with TRBJ2-3; 9 positions match TRBD1. The germline V gene has CDR1 LNHDA and CDR2 SQIVND (reference sequence). Trimming took 3 bases from V and 4 from J; bases not matched to a gene: 2. The CDR3 length is 14 residues. The CDR3: CASSIGQGSDTQYF. For the CDR3, the DNA is TGTGCCAGTAGTATCGGACAGGGGTCAGATACGCAGTATTTT.

This clonotype was recorded many times. The chain combines TRBV6-2 or TRBV6-3 with TRBJ2-5; 7 bases map to TRBD2. CDR1 and CDR2 from the germline V gene are MNHEY and SVGEGT. Trimming took 1 base from V and 0 from J; bases not matched to a gene: 8. This CDR3 region has 17 residues. Here the CDR3 reads CASSYWSSGVYQETQYF. The CDR3 DNA sequence: TGTGCCAGCAGTTACTGGTCTAGCGGAGTGTACCAAGAGACCCAGTACTTC.

The V call is TRBV15, the J call TRBJ2-3; 13 bases are a match to TRBD2. CDR3 length: 16 amino acids. CDR1 and CDR2 from the germline V gene are LNHNV and YYDKDF (reference sequence). With V trimmed by 0 bases and J by 6 bases, 3 bases remained unmatched. This CDR3 is CATSRDKTSGRDTQYF. CDR3 DNA sequence: TGTGCCACCAGCAGAGACAAGACTAGCGGGAGGGATACGCAGTATTTT. Filled out from reference TRBV15 and TRBJ2-3, the complete variable domain reads DAMVIQNPRYQVTQFGKPVTLSCSQTLNHNVMYWYQQKSSQAPKLLFHYYDKDFNNEADTPDNFQSRRPNTSFCFLDIRSPGLGDTAMYLCATSRDKTSGRDTQYFGPGTRLTVL.

This clonotype was counted a few times. A single base separates this from a much larger clone, so it may be a read error. The chain uses TRBV7-9 and TRBJ1-2; unclear D gene. The length of the CDR3 is 15 residues. CDR1 SEHNR and CDR2 FQNEAQ come from the germline V gene (reference sequence). CDR3 nucleotides: TGTGCCAGCAGCTTAGTCGGGCCCAGTGCCTATGGCTACATCTTC. Translating gives CASSLVGPSAYGYIF.

This chain connects TRBV7-9 to TRBJ2-7, with D unresolved. The length of the CDR3 is 11 residues. The germline V and J ends were trimmed by 5 bases and 6 bases, with 8 bases remaining between them. CDR1 and CDR2 (germline): SEHNR, FQNEAQ (reference sequence). The CDR3 protein is CASSLLAEQYF. CDR3 DNA sequence: TGTGCCAGCAGCCTCCTCGCCGAGCAGTACTTC.

This clonotype was picked up many times. The chain uses TRBV7-2 and TRBJ2-1, with TRBD1 matching 7 bases. Trimming at V came to 2 bases and at J to 4 bases, leaving 17 bases not matched to a gene. This CDR3 contains 19 residues. CDR1 SGHTA and CDR2 FQGNSA come from the germline V gene. The CDR3 reads CASSLLRIRDRLTYNEQFF. The DNA of the CDR3 is TGTGCCAGCAGCTTATTACGTATCCGGGACAGACTTACGTACAATGAGCAGTTCTTC.

V is TRBV19 and J is TRBJ2-1, with 7 nucleotides matching TRBD2. The CDR3 has 13 amino acids. J gave up 8 bases and V 9 bases, and 10 bases lay outside the gene matches. Germline values: CDR1 LNHDA, CDR2 SQIVND (reference sequence). CDR3 region: CASRLARGYEQFF. The CDR3 region has the DNA TGTGCCAGCAGACTAGCAAGGGGCTATGAGCAGTTCTTC.

This clonotype was recorded at least ten times. The chain is built from TRBV7-8 and TRBJ2-1, with TRBD2 matching 11 bases. This CDR3 has 18 amino acids. The germline gives CDR1 SGHVS, CDR2 FQNEAQ. J was trimmed by 1 base and V by 5 bases; bases with no gene match: 10. CDR3 in DNA: TGTGCCAGCAGCCCTGCCCAGATAGCGGGAGGGTCCTACAATGAGCAGTTCTTC. Amino acid sequence: CASSPAQIAGGSYNEQFF.

This clonotype was observed many times. V and J are TRBV12-3 or TRBV12-4 and TRBJ2-5; D unresolved. The CDR3 consists of 18 residues. Trimming took 0 bases from V and 2 from J, leaving 19 bases between them. The CDR3 nucleotides are TGTGCCAGCAGTTTAGCACCGGGCCTGGTCAGGTCACAAGAGACCCAGTACTTC. Translated: CASSLAPGLVRSQETQYF.

This clonotype came up many times. The chain carries TRBV18 and TRBJ1-1; tentative D call: TRBD1 (5 bases). This CDR3 contains 15 residues. Germline CDR1 is KGHSH and CDR2 is LQKENI. V dropped 4 bases and J dropped 4 bases, with 16 bases sitting between them. Written as DNA, the CDR3 is TGTGCCAGCTCACTTGGGACGGGGGAAGGCACTGAAGCTTTCTTT. It yields the protein CASSLGTGEGTEAFF.

The rearrangement joins TRBV12-3 or TRBV12-4 to TRBJ2-2, with D possibly being TRBD1 (6 bases). V gave up 1 base and J gave up 0 bases, with 15 bases separating them. The length of the CDR3 is 18 residues. The CDR3 nucleotides are TGTGCCAGCAGTTTAGATCTCCTCAGGGGCTCGAACACCGGGGAGCTGTTTTTT. It specifies CASSLDLLRGSNTGELFF.

The rearrangement links TRBV27 to TRBJ1-6; D call uncertain. V lost 6 bases and J lost 7, with 10 bases in between. Germline CDR1 is MNHEY and CDR2 is SMNVEV (reference sequence). The CDR3 is 13 amino acids. CDR3 sequence (DNA): TGTGCCAGCAGCTCAAGGAGCAATTCACCCCTCCACTTT. It encodes CASSSRSNSPLHF.

The chain employs TRBV6-2 or TRBV6-3 and TRBJ2-3; TRBD2 might be the D (6 bases). The CDR3 loop spans 14 amino acids. V lost 7 bases and J lost 7, with 18 bases in between. CDR1 is MNHEY and CDR2 is SVGEGT in the germline V gene. The CDR3 reads CASTLQPGLNTQYF. The CDR3 region has the DNA TGTGCCAGCACCCTCCAGCCGGGACTCAATACGCAGTATTTT.

The V and J genes are TRBV10-3 and TRBJ1-5; the D is unclear. The germline V and J ends were trimmed by 6 bases and 0 bases, with 9 bases remaining between them. Germline values: CDR1 ENHRY, CDR2 SYGVKD. The CDR3 is made up of 14 amino acids. This CDR3 reads CAIRSSGSNQPQHF. The CDR3 DNA sequence: TGTGCCATCAGGAGCAGCGGTAGCAATCAGCCCCAGCATTTT.

This clonotype was found many times. V usage is TRBV3-1 and J usage is TRBJ2-7; no firm D call. CDR1 is LGHDT, CDR2 YNNKEL, per germline (reference sequence). The CDR3 runs 11 residues. With 3 bases removed from V and 3 bases from J, the gap between germline ends came to 3 bases. CDR3 coding DNA: TGTGCCAGCAGCCATAACTACGAGCAGTACTTC. It is translated as CASSHNYEQYF.